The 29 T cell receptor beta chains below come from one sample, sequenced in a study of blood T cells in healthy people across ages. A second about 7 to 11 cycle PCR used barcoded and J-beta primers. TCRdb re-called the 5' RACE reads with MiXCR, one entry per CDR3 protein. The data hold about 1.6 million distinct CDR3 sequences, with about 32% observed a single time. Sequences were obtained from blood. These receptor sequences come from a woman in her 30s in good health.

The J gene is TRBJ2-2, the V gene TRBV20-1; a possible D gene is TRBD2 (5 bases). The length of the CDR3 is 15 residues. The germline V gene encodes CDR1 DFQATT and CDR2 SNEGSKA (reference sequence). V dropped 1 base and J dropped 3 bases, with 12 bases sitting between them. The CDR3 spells CSARGFRTYTGELFF. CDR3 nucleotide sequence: TGCAGTGCTAGAGGTTTCAGGACTTACACCGGGGAGCTGTTTTTT.

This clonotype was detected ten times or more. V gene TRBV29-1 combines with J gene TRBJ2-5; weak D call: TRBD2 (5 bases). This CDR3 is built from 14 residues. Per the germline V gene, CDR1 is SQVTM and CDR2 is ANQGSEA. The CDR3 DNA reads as TGCGGAGTAGCACCCAGATCGGGACAAGAGACCCAGTACTTC. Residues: CGVAPRSGQETQYF.

CDR3 nucleotides: TGTGCCAGCAGCTTAGACCCAGGGGGGGTCCCCTACAATGAGCAGTTCTTC. Translated: CASSLDPGGVPYNEQFF. J is TRBJ2-1 and V is TRBV7-9; D may correspond to TRBD1 or TRBD2 (7 bases each). The V end was cut by 1 base, the J end by 2 bases, with 15 bases between. Germline values: CDR1 SEHNR, CDR2 FQNEAQ (reference sequence). The CDR3 spans 17 residues.

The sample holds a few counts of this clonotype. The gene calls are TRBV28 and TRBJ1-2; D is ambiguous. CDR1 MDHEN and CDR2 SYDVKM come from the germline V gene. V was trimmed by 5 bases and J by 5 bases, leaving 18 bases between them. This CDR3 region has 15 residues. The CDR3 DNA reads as TGTGCCAGCAGTCCACAAGAATCACGTGGATATGGCTACACCTTC. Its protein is CASSPQESRGYGYTF.

The CDR3 region has the DNA TGTGCCAGCAGCCCCAGGACTAGCGCCAGTGAGCAGTTCTTC. This encodes CASSPRTSASEQFF. V and J are TRBV5-7 and TRBJ2-1; TRBD2 matches at 9 bases. TRBV5-7 is an ORF, with its function uncertain. After removal of 4 bases from V and 9 bases from J, the junction contained 8 bases not matched to a gene. This CDR3 region has 14 residues.

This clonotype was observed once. The CDR3 here is CASSRGGPLVETQYF. The CDR3 region has the DNA TGTGCCAGCAGCCGGGGAGGACCCCTAGTGGAGACCCAGTACTTC. J is TRBJ2-7 and V is TRBV5-6, with D tentatively TRBD2 (6 bases). Gene TRBJ2-5 matches the end of the DNA better, so the J call may be wrong. This CDR3 spans 15 amino acids. Per germline, CDR1 SGHDT and CDR2 YYEEEE.

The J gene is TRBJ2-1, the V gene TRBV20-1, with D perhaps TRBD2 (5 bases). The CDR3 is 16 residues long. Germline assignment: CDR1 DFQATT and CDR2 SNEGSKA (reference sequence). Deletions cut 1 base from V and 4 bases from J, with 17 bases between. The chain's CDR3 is CSARGDGARDYNEQFF. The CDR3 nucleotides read TGCAGTGCTAGAGGTGATGGAGCGAGGGATTACAATGAGCAGTTCTTC.

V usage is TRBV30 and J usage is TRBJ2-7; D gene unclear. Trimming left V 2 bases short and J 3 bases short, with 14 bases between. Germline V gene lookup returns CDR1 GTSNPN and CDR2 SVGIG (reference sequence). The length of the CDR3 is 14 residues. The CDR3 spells CAWSFPPSSYEQYF. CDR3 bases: TGTGCCTGGAGTTTCCCCCCGTCGAGCTACGAGCAGTACTTC.

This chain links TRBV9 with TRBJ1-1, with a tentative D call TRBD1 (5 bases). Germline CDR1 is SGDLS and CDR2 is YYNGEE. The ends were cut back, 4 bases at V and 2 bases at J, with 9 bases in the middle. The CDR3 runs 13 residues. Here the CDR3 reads CASSMGGNTEAFF. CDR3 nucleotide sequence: TGTGCCAGCAGCATGGGGGGTAACACTGAAGCTTTCTTT.

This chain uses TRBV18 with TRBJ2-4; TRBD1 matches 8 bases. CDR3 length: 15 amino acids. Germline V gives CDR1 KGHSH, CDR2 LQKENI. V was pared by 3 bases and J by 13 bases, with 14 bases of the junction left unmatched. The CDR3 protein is CASSPAGTGTYGQYF. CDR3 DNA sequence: TGTGCCAGCTCACCCGCAGGGACAGGAACCTACGGGCAGTACTTC.

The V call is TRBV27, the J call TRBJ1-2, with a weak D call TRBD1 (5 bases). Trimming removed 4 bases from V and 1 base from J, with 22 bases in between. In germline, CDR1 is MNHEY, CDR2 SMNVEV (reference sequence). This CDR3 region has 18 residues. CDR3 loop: CASSSHGTPRRGNYGYTF. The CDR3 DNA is TGTGCCAGCAGTTCCCACGGGACTCCCAGGAGGGGTAACTATGGCTACACCTTC.

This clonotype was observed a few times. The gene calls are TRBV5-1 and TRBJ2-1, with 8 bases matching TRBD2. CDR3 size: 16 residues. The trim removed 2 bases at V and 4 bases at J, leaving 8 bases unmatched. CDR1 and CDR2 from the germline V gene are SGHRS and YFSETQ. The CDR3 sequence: CASSFRGGPRYNEQFF. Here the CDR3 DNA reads TGCGCCAGCAGCTTTCGGGGGGGCCCTCGGTACAATGAGCAGTTCTTC.

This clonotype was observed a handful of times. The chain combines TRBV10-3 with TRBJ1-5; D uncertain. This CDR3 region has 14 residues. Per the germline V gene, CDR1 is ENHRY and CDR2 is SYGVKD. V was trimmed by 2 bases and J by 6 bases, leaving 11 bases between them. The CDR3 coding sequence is TGTGCCATCAGTGAGACCGGACGGCCTCAGCCCCAGCATTTT. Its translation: CAISETGRPQPQHF.

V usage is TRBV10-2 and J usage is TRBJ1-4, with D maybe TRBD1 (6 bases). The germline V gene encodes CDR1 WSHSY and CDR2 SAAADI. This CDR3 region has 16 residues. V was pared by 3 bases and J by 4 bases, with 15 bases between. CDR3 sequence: CASSEGQGNINEKLFF. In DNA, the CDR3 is TGCGCCAGCAGTGAAGGGCAGGGGAACATTAATGAAAAACTGTTTTTT.

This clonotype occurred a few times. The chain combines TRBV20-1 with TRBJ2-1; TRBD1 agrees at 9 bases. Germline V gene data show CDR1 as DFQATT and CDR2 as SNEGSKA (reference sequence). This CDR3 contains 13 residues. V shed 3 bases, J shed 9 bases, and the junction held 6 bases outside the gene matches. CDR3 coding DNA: TGCAGTGCTAGCCGGACAGGGGTCAGTGAGCAGTTCTTC. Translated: CSASRTGVSEQFF.

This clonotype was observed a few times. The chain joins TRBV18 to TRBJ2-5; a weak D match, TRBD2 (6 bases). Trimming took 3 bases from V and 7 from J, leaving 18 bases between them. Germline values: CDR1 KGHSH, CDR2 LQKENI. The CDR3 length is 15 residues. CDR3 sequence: CASSPPGAGQGTQYF. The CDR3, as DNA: TGTGCCAGCTCACCGCCGGGAGCGGGTCAGGGGACCCAGTACTTC.

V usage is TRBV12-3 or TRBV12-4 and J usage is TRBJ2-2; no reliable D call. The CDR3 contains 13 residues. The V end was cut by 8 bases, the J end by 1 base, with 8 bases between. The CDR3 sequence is CASGTKNTGELFF. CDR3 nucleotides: TGTGCCAGCGGAACAAAGAACACCGGGGAGCTGTTTTTT.

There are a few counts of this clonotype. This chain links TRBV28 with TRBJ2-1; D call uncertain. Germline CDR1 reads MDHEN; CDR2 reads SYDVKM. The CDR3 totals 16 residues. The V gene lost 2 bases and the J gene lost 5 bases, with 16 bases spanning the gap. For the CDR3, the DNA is TGTGCCAGCAGTTTACCGCCGGATATTCGGGACAATGAGCAGTTCTTC. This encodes CASSLPPDIRDNEQFF.

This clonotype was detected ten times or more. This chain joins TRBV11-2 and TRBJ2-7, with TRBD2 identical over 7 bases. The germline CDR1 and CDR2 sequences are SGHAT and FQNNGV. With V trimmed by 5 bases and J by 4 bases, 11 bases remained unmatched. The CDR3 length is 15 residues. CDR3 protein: CASSPPGRGGYEQYF. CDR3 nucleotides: TGTGCCAGCAGCCCACCGGGACGGGGAGGGTACGAGCAGTACTTC. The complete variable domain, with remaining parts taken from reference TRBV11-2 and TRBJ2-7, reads EAGVAQSPRYKIIEKRQSVAFWCNPISGHATLYWYQQILGQGPKLLIQFQNNGVVDDSQLPKDRFSAERLKGVDSTLKIQPAKLEDSAVYLCASSPPGRGGYEQYFGPGTRLTVT.

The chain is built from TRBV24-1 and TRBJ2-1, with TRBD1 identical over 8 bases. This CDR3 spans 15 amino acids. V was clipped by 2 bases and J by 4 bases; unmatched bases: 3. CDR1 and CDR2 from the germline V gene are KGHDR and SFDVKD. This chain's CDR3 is CATSDSGGLYNEQFF. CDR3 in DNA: TGTGCCACCAGTGATTCAGGGGGCCTGTACAATGAGCAGTTCTTC.

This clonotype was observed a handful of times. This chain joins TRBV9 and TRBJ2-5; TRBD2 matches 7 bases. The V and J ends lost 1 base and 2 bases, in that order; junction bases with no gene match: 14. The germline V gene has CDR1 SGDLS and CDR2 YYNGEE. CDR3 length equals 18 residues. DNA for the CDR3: TGTGCCAGCAGCGTAAGAACCACTACAGCGGGACGACAAGAGACCCAGTACTTC. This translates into CASSVRTTTAGRQETQYF. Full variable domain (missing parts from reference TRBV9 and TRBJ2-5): DSGVTQTPKHLITATGQRVTLRCSPRSGDLSVYWYQQSLDQGLQFLIQYYNGEERAKGNILERFSAQQFPDLHSELNLSSLELGDSALYFCASSVRTTTAGRQETQYFGPGTRLLVL.

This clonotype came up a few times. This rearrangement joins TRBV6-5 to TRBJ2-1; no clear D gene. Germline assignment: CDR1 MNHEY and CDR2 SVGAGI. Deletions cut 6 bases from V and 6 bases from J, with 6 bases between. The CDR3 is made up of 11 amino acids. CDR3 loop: CASSTINEQFF. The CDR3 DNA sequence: TGTGCCAGCAGCACCATCAATGAGCAGTTCTTC.

CDR3 region: CASSCRPGLAVVGQYF. The CDR3 DNA reads TGTGCCAGCAGCTGCCGTCCGGGACTAGCGGTGGTTGGGCAGTACTTC. V usage is TRBV21-1 and J usage is TRBJ2-5; the table calls TRBD2, which could not be checked here. TRBV21-1 is termed a pseudogene. There are 16 residues in the CDR3.

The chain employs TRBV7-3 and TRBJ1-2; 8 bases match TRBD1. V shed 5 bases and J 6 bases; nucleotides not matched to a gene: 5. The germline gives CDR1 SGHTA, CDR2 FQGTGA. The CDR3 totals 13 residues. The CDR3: CASSETGGHGYTF. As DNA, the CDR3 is TGTGCCAGCAGCGAAACAGGGGGTCATGGCTACACCTTC.

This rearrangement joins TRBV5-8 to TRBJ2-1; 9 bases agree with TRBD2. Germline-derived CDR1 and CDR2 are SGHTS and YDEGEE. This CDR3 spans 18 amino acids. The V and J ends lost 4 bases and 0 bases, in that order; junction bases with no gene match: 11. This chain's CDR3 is CASSPGGAGGPSYNEQFF. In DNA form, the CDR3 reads TGTGCCAGCAGCCCCGGGGGAGCGGGAGGCCCCTCCTACAATGAGCAGTTCTTC.

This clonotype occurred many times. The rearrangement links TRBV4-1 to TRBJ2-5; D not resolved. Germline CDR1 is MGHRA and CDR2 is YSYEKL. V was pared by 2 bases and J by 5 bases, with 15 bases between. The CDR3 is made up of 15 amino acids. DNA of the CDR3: TGCGCCAGCAGCCAACTGCCAGCGACCCACGAGACCCAGTACTTC. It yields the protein CASSQLPATHETQYF.

CDR3 sequence (DNA): TGTGCCAGCAGCCGGGAGCGGGAGACAGATACGCAGTATTTT. It encodes CASSRERETDTQYF. The rearrangement links TRBV3-1 to TRBJ2-3; 8 bases are shared with TRBD2. V lost 4 bases, J lost 3 bases, and 3 bases stayed unmatched. CDR1 and CDR2 (germline): LGHDT, YNNKEL (reference sequence). This CDR3 comprises 14 residues.

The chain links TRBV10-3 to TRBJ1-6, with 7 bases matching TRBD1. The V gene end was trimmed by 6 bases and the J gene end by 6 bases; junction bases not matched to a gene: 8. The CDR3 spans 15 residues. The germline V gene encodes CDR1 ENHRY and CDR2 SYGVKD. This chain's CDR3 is CAIRAGTDSNSPLHF. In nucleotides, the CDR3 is TGTGCCATCAGGGCCGGGACAGATAGTAATTCACCCCTCCACTTT.

The CDR3 here is CASSALAGGSVYEQYF. CDR3 nucleotide sequence: TGTGCCAGCAGCGCCCTAGCGGGAGGATCTGTGTACGAGCAGTACTTC. J is TRBJ2-7 and V is TRBV3-1, with 11 nucleotides matching TRBD2. Germline V gene lookup returns CDR1 LGHDT and CDR2 YNNKEL (reference sequence). This CDR3 is 16 amino acids long. Trimming cost V 5 bases and J 4 bases; bases outside gene matches: 10.